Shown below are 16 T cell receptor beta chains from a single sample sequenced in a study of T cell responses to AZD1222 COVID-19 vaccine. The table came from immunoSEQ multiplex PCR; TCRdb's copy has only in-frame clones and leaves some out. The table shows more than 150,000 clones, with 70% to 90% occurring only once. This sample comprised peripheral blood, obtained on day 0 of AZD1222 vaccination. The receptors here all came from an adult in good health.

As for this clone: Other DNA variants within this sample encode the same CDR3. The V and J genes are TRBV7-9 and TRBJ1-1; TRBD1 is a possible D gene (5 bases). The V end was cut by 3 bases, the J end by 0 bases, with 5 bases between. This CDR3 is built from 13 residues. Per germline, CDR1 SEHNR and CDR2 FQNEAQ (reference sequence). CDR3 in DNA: TGTGCCAGCAGCTTGACAGTGAACACTGAAGCTTTCTTT. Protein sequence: CASSLTVNTEAFF.

The CDR3 nucleotides read TGTGCCAGCAGCCATACGGGACGTACTTACGGGAACTATGGCTACACCTTC. This codes for CASSHTGRTYGNYGYTF. The chain has TRBV5-6 and TRBJ1-2, with D possibly matching TRBD1 (5 bases). Germline V CDR1 and CDR2: SGHDT, YYEEEE. There are 17 residues in the CDR3. V was pared by 4 bases and J by 2 bases, with 21 bases between.

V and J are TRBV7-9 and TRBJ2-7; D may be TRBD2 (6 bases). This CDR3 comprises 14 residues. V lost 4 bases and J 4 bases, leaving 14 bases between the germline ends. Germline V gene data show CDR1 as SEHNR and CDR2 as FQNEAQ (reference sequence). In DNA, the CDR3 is TGTGCCAGCAGCTCCTTTTCCGGGACTTACGAGCAGTACTTC. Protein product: CASSSFSGTYEQYF.

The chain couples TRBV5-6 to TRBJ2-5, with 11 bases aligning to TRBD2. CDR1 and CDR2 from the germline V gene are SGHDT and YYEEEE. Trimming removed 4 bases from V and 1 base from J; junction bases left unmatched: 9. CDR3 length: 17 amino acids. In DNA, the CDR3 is TGTGCCAGCAGCCCCTCTCCTAGCGGGGGGTTCCAAGAGACCCAGTACTTC. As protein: CASSPSPSGGFQETQYF. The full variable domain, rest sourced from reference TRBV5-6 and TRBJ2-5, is DAGVTQSPTHLIKTRGQQVTLRCSPKSGHDTVSWYQQALGQGPQFIFQYYEEEERQRGNFPDRFSGHQFPNYSSELNVNALLLGDSALYLCASSPSPSGGFQETQYFGPGTRLLVL.

CDR3 in amino acids: CASSLAGAPREQYF. The CDR3 DNA is TGTGCCAGTAGCCTAGCGGGGGCCCCCCGCGAGCAGTACTTC. The V call is TRBV19, the J call TRBJ2-7; 10 nucleotides match TRBD2. Trimming cost V 6 bases and J 6 bases; bases outside gene matches: 8. From germline, CDR1 is LNHDA and CDR2 SQIVND (reference sequence). The CDR3 runs 14 residues.

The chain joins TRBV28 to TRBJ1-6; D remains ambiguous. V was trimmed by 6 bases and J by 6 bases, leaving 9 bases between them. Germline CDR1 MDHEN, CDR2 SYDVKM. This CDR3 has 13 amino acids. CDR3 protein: CASRGVGNSPLHF. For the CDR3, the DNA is TGTGCCAGCAGGGGAGTGGGTAATTCACCCCTCCACTTT.

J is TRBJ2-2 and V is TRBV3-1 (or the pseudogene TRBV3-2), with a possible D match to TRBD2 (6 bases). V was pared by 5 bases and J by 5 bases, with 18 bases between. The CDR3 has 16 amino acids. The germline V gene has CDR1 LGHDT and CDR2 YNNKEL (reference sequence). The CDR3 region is CASSDSGPLGTGELFF. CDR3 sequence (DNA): TGTGCCAGCAGCGATAGCGGACCCTTAGGGACCGGGGAGCTGTTTTTT.

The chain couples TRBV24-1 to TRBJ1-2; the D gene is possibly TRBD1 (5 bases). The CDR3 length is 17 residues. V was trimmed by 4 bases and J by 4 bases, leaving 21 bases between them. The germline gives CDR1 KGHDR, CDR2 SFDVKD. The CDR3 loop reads CATSDHGGGRFGYGYTF. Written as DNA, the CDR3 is TGTGCCACCAGTGACCACGGGGGAGGGAGATTTGGCTATGGCTACACCTTC.

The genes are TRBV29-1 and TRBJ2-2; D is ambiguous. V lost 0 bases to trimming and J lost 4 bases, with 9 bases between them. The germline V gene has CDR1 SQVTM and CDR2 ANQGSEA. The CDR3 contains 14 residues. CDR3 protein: CSVEDPAATGELFF. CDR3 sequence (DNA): TGCAGCGTTGAAGATCCCGCAGCCACCGGGGAGCTGTTTTTT.

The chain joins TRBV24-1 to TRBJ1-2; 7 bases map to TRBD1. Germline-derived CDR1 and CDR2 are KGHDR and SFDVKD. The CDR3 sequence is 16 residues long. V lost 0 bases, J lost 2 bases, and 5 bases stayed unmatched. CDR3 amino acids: CATSDLGQGGNYGYTF. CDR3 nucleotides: TGTGCCACCAGTGATTTGGGCCAGGGGGGAAACTATGGCTACACCTTC.

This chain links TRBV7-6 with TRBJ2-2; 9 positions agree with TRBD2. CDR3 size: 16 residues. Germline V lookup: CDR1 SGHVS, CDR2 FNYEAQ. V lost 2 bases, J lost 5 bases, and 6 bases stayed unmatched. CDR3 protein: CASSLLAGFDTGELFF. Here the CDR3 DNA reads TGTGCCAGCAGCTTACTAGCGGGGTTCGATACCGGGGAGCTGTTTTTT.

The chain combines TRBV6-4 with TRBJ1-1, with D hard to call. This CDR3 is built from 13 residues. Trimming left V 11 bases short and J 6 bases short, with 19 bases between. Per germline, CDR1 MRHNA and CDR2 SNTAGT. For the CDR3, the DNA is TGTGCCGGCCGGGCCACATGGATCCCTGAAGCTTTCTTT. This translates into CAGRATWIPEAFF.

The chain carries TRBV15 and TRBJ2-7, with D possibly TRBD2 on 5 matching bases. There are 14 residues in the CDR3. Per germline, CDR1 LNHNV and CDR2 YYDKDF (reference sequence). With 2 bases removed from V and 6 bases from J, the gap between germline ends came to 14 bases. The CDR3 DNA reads TGTGCCACCAGCAGAATGGGGAACAGCGGCGAGCAGTACTTC. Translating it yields CATSRMGNSGEQYF.

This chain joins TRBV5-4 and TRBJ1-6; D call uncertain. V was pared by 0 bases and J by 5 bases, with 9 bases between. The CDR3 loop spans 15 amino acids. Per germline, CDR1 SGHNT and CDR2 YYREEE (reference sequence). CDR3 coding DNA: TGTGCCAGCAGCTTGGCTTTGAGGGATAATTCACCCCTCCACTTT. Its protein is CASSLALRDNSPLHF. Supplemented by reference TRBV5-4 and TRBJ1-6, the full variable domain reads ETGVTQSPTHLIKTRGQQVTLRCSSQSGHNTVSWYQQALGQGPQFIFQYYREEENGRGNFPPRFSGLQFPNYSSELNVNALELDDSALYLCASSLALRDNSPLHFGNGTRLTVT.

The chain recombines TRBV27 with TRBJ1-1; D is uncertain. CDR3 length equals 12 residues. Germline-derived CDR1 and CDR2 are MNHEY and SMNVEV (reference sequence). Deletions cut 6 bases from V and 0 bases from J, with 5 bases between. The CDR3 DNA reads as TGTGCCAGCAGCCGAGTGAACACTGAAGCTTTCTTT. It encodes CASSRVNTEAFF.

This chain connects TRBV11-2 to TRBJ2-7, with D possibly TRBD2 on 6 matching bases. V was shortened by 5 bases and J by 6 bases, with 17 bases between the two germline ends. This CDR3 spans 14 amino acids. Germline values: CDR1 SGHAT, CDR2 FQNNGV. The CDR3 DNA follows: TGTGCCAGCAGCCCCGTCGGAGGGCAAAGCGAGCAGTACTTC. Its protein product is CASSPVGGQSEQYF.